Each of the 25 T cell receptor beta chains below was sequenced from the same sample in a study of shared clonotypes between healthy human individuals (dated by TCRdb to about 2020). The library was made by the immunoSEQ multiplex PCR assay. As stored in TCRdb, this immuneACCESS dataset retains in-frame rearrangements with V and J assigned. A fraction of the clones does not appear; measured against another copy, unresolved V genes explain less than half of the discrepancy, and the remainder lacks a known reason. The sample has 2.5 million or so clones on record, 85% to 95% of them singletons. The top ten constitute more than 0.12% of the sample. The source material was naive CD4+ T cells sorted from blood. In light of the paper, this sample's cell subset or site label describes: CD45RA+ positively selected. These receptor sequences come from a man in his late teens or twenties in good health.

The J gene is TRBJ1-2, the V gene TRBV7-2, with TRBD1 matching over 7 bases. This CDR3 contains 14 residues. Germline V gene lookup returns CDR1 SGHTA and CDR2 FQGNSA. Losses at the gene ends were 2 bases for V and 4 bases for J; bases not matched to a gene: 4. The DNA of the CDR3 is TGTGCCAGCAGCTTACAGACAGGGCCCTATGGCTACACCTTC. Residues: CASSLQTGPYGYTF. The complete variable domain, with remaining parts taken from reference TRBV7-2 and TRBJ1-2, reads GAGVSQSPSNKVTEKGKDVELRCDPISGHTALYWYRQSLGQGLEFLIYFQGNSAPDKSGLPSDRFSAERTGGSVSTLTIQRTQQEDSAVYLCASSLQTGPYGYTFGSGTRLTVV.

This sequence joins TRBV7-6 and TRBJ1-1, with TRBD1 identical over 8 bases. The length of the CDR3 is 16 residues. Germline V CDR1 and CDR2: SGHVS, FNYEAQ. The V segment lost 5 bases and the J segment 1 base; nucleotides outside the gene matches: 9. The CDR3 loop reads CASSPSRGQENTEAFF. The CDR3 DNA follows: TGTGCCAGCAGCCCATCAAGGGGACAGGAGAACACTGAAGCTTTCTTT.

This sequence joins TRBV5-6 and TRBJ2-7; 10 bases fit TRBD1. The CDR3 is 14 amino acids. Trimming at V came to 5 bases and at J to 6 bases, leaving 8 bases not matched to a gene. In germline, CDR1 is SGHDT, CDR2 YYEEEE. In nucleotides, the CDR3 is TGTGCCAGCAGAATTGGGACAGGGGTTGGCGAGCAGTACTTC. Translated: CASRIGTGVGEQYF. The full variable domain, with the rest looked up from reference TRBV5-6 and TRBJ2-7, is DAGVTQSPTHLIKTRGQQVTLRCSPKSGHDTVSWYQQALGQGPQFIFQYYEEEERQRGNFPDRFSGHQFPNYSSELNVNALLLGDSALYLCASRIGTGVGEQYFGPGTRLTVT.

This chain connects TRBV19 to TRBJ2-3, with TRBD2 identical over 9 bases. The germline gives CDR1 LNHDA, CDR2 SQIVND (reference sequence). With 6 bases clipped from V and 6 bases from J, the junction kept 16 bases outside the gene matches. This CDR3 region has 17 residues. The CDR3 nucleotides read TGTGCCAGTAGGTTAAAACCTAGCGGGAAGGTTGGGGATACGCAGTATTTT. It codes for CASRLKPSGKVGDTQYF.

A remark on this clone: Different DNA sequences within this sample yield the same CDR3. The chain joins TRBV7-9 to TRBJ2-7, with 10 bases lining up with TRBD1. The germline gives CDR1 SEHNR, CDR2 FQNEAQ (reference sequence). This CDR3 has 13 amino acids. With V trimmed by 1 base and J by 7 bases, 1 base remained unmatched. The CDR3 region has the DNA TGTGCCAGCAGCTTAGGGACAGGGGGGGAGCAGTACTTC. The encoded protein is CASSLGTGGEQYF.

The chain is built from TRBV19 and TRBJ1-2; D gene ambiguous. V gave up 10 bases and J gave up 0 bases, with 27 bases separating them. Germline V gene data show CDR1 as LNHDA and CDR2 as SQIVND (reference sequence). The length of the CDR3 is 18 residues. The DNA for the CDR3 is TGTGCCACCTACGGCAGGCGAAGTAGGTCCTTTACTAACTATGGCTACACCTTC. Protein sequence: CATYGRRSRSFTNYGYTF.

The CDR3 spells CASSLARDRGHTGELFF. The DNA for the CDR3 is TGCGCCAGCAGCTTGGCCCGGGACAGGGGTCACACCGGGGAGCTGTTTTTT. The V and J genes are TRBV5-1 and TRBJ2-2, with TRBD1 matching over 10 bases. CDR3 length: 17 amino acids. Germline V gene sequence: CDR1 SGHRS, CDR2 YFSETQ. J gave up 3 bases and V 0 bases, and 5 bases lay outside the gene matches.

V and J are TRBV4-1 and TRBJ2-1; 8 bases map to TRBD1. The junction had 4 bases not matched to a gene; V was cut back by 3 bases and J by 3 bases. This CDR3 spans 15 amino acids. The germline V gene encodes CDR1 MGHRA and CDR2 YSYEKL. CDR3 in DNA: TGCGCCAGCAGCCAGCCGGACAGGGACTACAATGAGCAGTTCTTC. Translated: CASSQPDRDYNEQFF.

This clone was found once. This chain connects TRBV6-1 to TRBJ2-7; TRBD1 agrees at 7 bases. V lost 6 bases, J lost 0 bases, and 8 bases stayed unmatched. Germline assignment: CDR1 MNHNS and CDR2 SASEGT. The CDR3 sequence is 15 residues long. The CDR3 nucleotides are TGTGCCAGCAGGCCTCGACAGGGACGCTCCTACGAGCAGTACTTC. This encodes CASRPRQGRSYEQYF.

The chain has TRBV28 and TRBJ2-7; 12 positions match TRBD1. The junction had 7 bases not matched to a gene; V was cut back by 4 bases and J by 6 bases. Per germline, CDR1 MDHEN and CDR2 SYDVKM. This CDR3 spans 15 amino acids. The CDR3 DNA is TGTGCCAGCAGTTCATCCGGGACAGGGGGCCGCGAGCAGTACTTC. Amino acids: CASSSSGTGGREQYF.

Comment on this clone: Germline and junction disagree at one end, which may indicate a read error. This chain uses TRBV28 with TRBJ2-5; 7 positions match TRBD2. In germline, CDR1 is MDHEN, CDR2 SYDVKM. This CDR3 is 12 amino acids long. The CDR3 protein is CASVSGDVGWNF. The CDR3 DNA follows: TGTGCCAGCGTGAGCGGGGACGTGGGGTGGAACTTC.

This chain links TRBV19 with TRBJ2-7, with D tentatively TRBD1 (5 bases). This CDR3 is 15 amino acids long. The V gene lost 5 bases and the J gene lost 2 bases, with 16 bases spanning the gap. CDR1 and CDR2 (germline): LNHDA, SQIVND (reference sequence). In DNA, the CDR3 is TGTGCCAGTAGTGCGTGGCAGGGTAATACCTACGAGCAGTACTTC. Protein: CASSAWQGNTYEQYF.

The V and J genes are TRBV6-5 and TRBJ1-2; 9 bases are shared with TRBD1. Unmatched junction bases numbered 3, after V lost 7 bases and J lost 3 bases. Per the germline V gene, CDR1 is MNHEY and CDR2 is SVGAGI. The CDR3 extends over 13 amino acids. CDR3 sequence: CASNTGGDYGYTF. In nucleotides, the CDR3 is TGTGCCAGCAACACAGGGGGCGACTATGGCTACACCTTC.

The chain joins TRBV23-1 to TRBJ2-7; D is possibly TRBD1 (5 bases). TRBV23-1 is placed among ORFs of uncertain function. V was shortened by 8 bases and J by 6 bases, with 17 bases between the two germline ends. CDR3 length: 13 amino acids. CDR3 in amino acids: CASLDRRLREQYF. CDR3 coding DNA: TGCGCCAGCCTAGACAGACGTCTACGCGAGCAGTACTTC.

This clone was picked up one time. The chain recombines TRBV29-1 with TRBJ2-1; 10 nucleotides match TRBD2. V dropped 6 bases and J dropped 6; count of bases not matched to a gene: 11. CDR1 and CDR2 from the germline V gene are SQVTM and ANQGSEA. This CDR3 is built from 15 residues. In DNA, the CDR3 is TGCAGCGTAGCTCACACTAGCGGGACGGGCAATGAGCAGTTCTTC. Protein sequence: CSVAHTSGTGNEQFF.

The V and J genes are TRBV15 and TRBJ2-3; tentatively, D is TRBD1 (6 bases). The CDR3 consists of 14 residues. Germline V lookup: CDR1 LNHNV, CDR2 YYDKDF (reference sequence). V was shortened by 4 bases and J by 7 bases, with 15 bases between the two germline ends. Here the CDR3 DNA reads TGTGCCACCAGCACAACAGGGCTAGAATATACGCAGTATTTT. Protein product: CATSTTGLEYTQYF. The full variable domain, in which reference TRBV15 and TRBJ2-3 provide the parts outside the CDR3, is DAMVIQNPRYQVTQFGKPVTLSCSQTLNHNVMYWYQQKSSQAPKLLFHYYDKDFNNEADTPDNFQSRRPNTSFCFLDIRSPGLGDTAMYLCATSTTGLEYTQYFGPGTRLTVL.

The chain joins TRBV5-1 to TRBJ2-5; D not certain. The V and J ends lost 0 bases and 2 bases respectively, with 8 bases between them. CDR3 length equals 14 residues. Germline lookup yields CDR1 SGHRS and CDR2 YFSETQ. As DNA, the CDR3 is TGCGCCAGCAGCTTGGAAGGACCGCAAGAGACCCAGTACTTC. Amino acid sequence: CASSLEGPQETQYF. Full variable domain (outside the CDR3, taken from reference TRBV5-1 and TRBJ2-5): KAGVTQTPRYLIKTRGQQVTLSCSPISGHRSVSWYQQTPGQGLQFLFEYFSETQRNKGNFPGRFSGRQFSNSRSEMNVSTLELGDSALYLCASSLEGPQETQYFGPGTRLLVL.

The rearrangement links TRBV30 to TRBJ1-3; D unclear. Trimming took off 2 bases at V and 4 bases at J, with 12 bases between the two ends. The germline gives CDR1 GTSNPN, CDR2 SVGIG (reference sequence). The CDR3 loop spans 14 amino acids. CDR3 coding DNA: TGTGCCTGGAGTAAAGATTTGGGGGGAAACACCATATATTTT. Protein: CAWSKDLGGNTIYF.

This clone was found once. The chain couples TRBV5-6 to TRBJ1-1; tentative D call: TRBD1 (5 bases). The V gene's germline CDR1 is SGHDT and CDR2 YYEEEE. Trimming shortened V by 4 bases and J by 1 base, and 11 bases separated the two germline ends. The CDR3 sequence is 14 residues long. In DNA, the CDR3 is TGTGCCAGCAGCCCCCAGAGGGGGAACACTGAAGCTTTCTTT. This gives the protein CASSPQRGNTEAFF.

The chain combines TRBV6-1 with TRBJ2-2; D is perhaps TRBD2 (5 bases). V lost 6 bases to trimming and J lost 5 bases, with 16 bases between them. The CDR3 is made up of 15 amino acids. Germline V lookup: CDR1 MNHNS, CDR2 SASEGT. CDR3 bases: TGTGCCAGCAGGACGCGAGCGGTGAGGACCGGGGAGCTGTTTTTT. Its translation: CASRTRAVRTGELFF.

V usage is TRBV18 and J usage is TRBJ2-7; D is unclear. V was cut by 2 bases and J by 6 bases, with 11 bases left in between. Germline V gene data show CDR1 as KGHSH and CDR2 as LQKENI. There are 13 residues in the CDR3. DNA for the CDR3: TGTGCCAGCTCACCATCCGAGACATCCGAGCAGTACTTC. It yields the protein CASSPSETSEQYF.

This chain connects TRBV7-9 to TRBJ2-1; 14 nucleotides align to TRBD2. This CDR3 has 17 residues. Germline CDR1 and CDR2: SEHNR and FQNEAQ (reference sequence). V was pared by 5 bases and J by 8 bases, with 11 bases of the junction left unmatched. CDR3 residues: CASSPRLAGGRGHEQFF. The CDR3 DNA is TGTGCCAGCAGCCCCCGACTAGCGGGAGGGCGGGGCCATGAGCAGTTCTTC.

The chain links TRBV15 to TRBJ2-5; D is perhaps TRBD1 (7 bases). Per the germline V gene, CDR1 is LNHNV and CDR2 is YYDKDF (reference sequence). This CDR3 is built from 13 residues. The V and J ends lost 5 bases and 5 bases respectively, with 12 bases between them. CDR3 bases: TGTGCCACCAGCGGGGACAGCGGGGAGACCCAGTACTTC. Its protein product is CATSGDSGETQYF.

This clone was seen just once. The chain recombines TRBV30 with TRBJ2-3; possibly TRBD2 for D (7 bases). V was cut by 2 bases and J by 10 bases, with 16 bases left in between. Germline CDR1 and CDR2: GTSNPN and SVGIG (reference sequence). CDR3 length equals 13 residues. The CDR3 spells CAWSPGGPRPQYF. Here the CDR3 DNA reads TGTGCCTGGAGTCCCGGGGGGCCGAGACCGCAGTATTTT.

Concerning this clone itself: Other DNA sequences in this sample translate to the same CDR3. This rearrangement joins TRBV7-9 to TRBJ2-3, with D perhaps TRBD1 or TRBD2 (5 bases each). In germline, CDR1 is SEHNR, CDR2 FQNEAQ (reference sequence). V lost 4 bases, J lost 0 bases, and 11 bases lay in between. This CDR3 comprises 15 residues. The CDR3 DNA is TGTGCCAGCAGCTACGGGACGGGTAGCACAGATACGCAGTATTTT. Translating it yields CASSYGTGSTDTQYF.